The present TCR beta chain was sequenced within a study of cytomegalovirus exposure and HLA in healthy donors. PCR involved 60 Vbeta and 13 Jbeta primers. Some clones are missing from TCRdb's copy, which holds only in-frame ones; the method was immunoSEQ multiplex PCR. The table includes 95,000 to 150,000 clones, approximately 80% detected once. In germline, CDR1 is ENHRY, CDR2 SYGVKD. CDR3 length equals 13 residues. The ends lost 6 bases at V and 4 bases at J; junction bases unmatched: 4. Sequenced material: PBMCs. The clonotype was recovered from a human donor in good health. The chain is built from TRBV10-3 and TRBJ1-2, with TRBD1 matching 8 bases. This CDR3 reads CAIRQGVGYGYTF. CDR3 nucleotides: TGTGCCATCAGACAGGGGGTTGGCTATGGCTACACCTTC.